This T cell receptor (beta chain) emerged from a study of T-cell reconstitution after alpha-beta-depleted transplantation in children. The authors prepared the TCRbeta library with unique molecular identifiers. TCRdb reprocessed the PCR reads with MiXCR, giving one entry per CDR3 protein. The table has approximately 650,000 distinct CDR3 sequences, roughly 14% seen once; the top ten hold 0.79%. In its sample, this clonotype was seen a few times. V was clipped by 0 bases and J by 0 bases, with 12 bases between them. The CDR3 consists of 15 residues. Germline CDR1 is DFQATT and CDR2 is SNEGSKA (reference sequence).

This TCR was recovered from a girl aged 2 to 10 with congenital amegakaryocytic thrombocytopenia, due to receive a stem cell transplant. The source was PBMCs, collected before TCRalphabeta/CD19-depleted stem cell transplant. This chain joins TRBV20-1 and TRBJ2-7, with D unclear. The CDR3 coding sequence is TGCAGTGCTAGAGAGCCGGGCTTCAGCTCCTACGAGCAGTACTTC. Its translation is CSAREPGFSSYEQYF.